This entry lists 21 T cell receptor beta chains sequenced from one sample in a study of blood T cell repertoires in COVID-19. Generated by immunoSEQ multiplex PCR, the TCRdb table keeps only in-frame clones and is missing some. The table lists roughly 66,000 clones, roughly 80% of them singletons, with more than 6.5% in the top ten. Source material: peripheral blood. The origin of the receptors is a man between 60 and 70 years old with acute or convalescent COVID-19.

The V call is TRBV7-9, the J call TRBJ1-1, with a tentative D call TRBD1 (6 bases). There are 13 residues in the CDR3. In germline, CDR1 is SEHNR, CDR2 FQNEAQ (reference sequence). With 6 bases removed from V and 1 base from J, the gap between germline ends came to 9 bases. Written as DNA, the CDR3 is TGTGCCAGCAGTTTACAGGGGAACACTGAAGCTTTCTTT. Residues: CASSLQGNTEAFF. The full variable domain, with the rest looked up from reference TRBV7-9 and TRBJ1-1, is DTGVSQNPRHKITKRGQNVTFRCDPISEHNRLYWYRQTLGQGPEFLTYFQNEAQLEKSRLLSDRFSAERPKGSFSTLEIQRTEQGDSAMYLCASSLQGNTEAFFGQGTRLTVV.

This clone turned up a few times. The CDR3 DNA reads TGTGCCAGCAGCGCGCCAATCACAGGGTCAGATACGCAGTATTTT. Protein product: CASSAPITGSDTQYF. The chain is built from TRBV9 and TRBJ2-3; possible D gene TRBD1, 6 bases. With 3 bases removed from V and 4 bases from J, the gap between germline ends came to 15 bases. CDR3 length: 15 amino acids. CDR1 is SGDLS and CDR2 is YYNGEE in the germline V gene.

This clone appeared a single time. DNA for the CDR3: TGTGCCAGCAGTTACTCCCTAGCGGGGGGCAATGAGCAGTTCTTC. Its translation is CASSYSLAGGNEQFF. This chain joins TRBV6-2 or TRBV6-3 and TRBJ2-1; TRBD2 matches at 11 bases. This CDR3 contains 15 residues. The V segment lost 0 bases and the J segment 6 bases; nucleotides outside the gene matches: 1. Germline V lookup: CDR1 MNHEY, CDR2 SVGEGT.

This clone was seen a few times. The chain is built from TRBV5-6 and TRBJ2-7, with D possibly TRBD2 on 6 matching bases. Trimming cost V 3 bases and J 2 bases, with 15 bases left between them. Germline lookup yields CDR1 SGHDT and CDR2 YYEEEE. The CDR3 extends over 15 amino acids. In DNA, the CDR3 is TGTGCCAGCAGCTCGGTGGGAGGTGGAGCCTACGAGCAGTACGTC. Protein product: CASSSVGGGAYEQYV.

The V gene is TRBV9, the J gene TRBJ2-1, with D hard to call. Germline lookup yields CDR1 SGDLS and CDR2 YYNGEE. This CDR3 has 15 amino acids. Trimming stripped 0 bases from V and 6 bases from J, with 13 bases between. CDR3 amino acids: CASSVGLDLPNEQFF. CDR3 DNA sequence: TGTGCCAGCAGCGTAGGACTCGACCTCCCCAATGAGCAGTTCTTC.

The V and J genes are TRBV27 and TRBJ1-5; TRBD1 is a possible D gene (5 bases). Trimming removed 10 bases from V and 0 bases from J, with 13 bases in between. CDR3 size: 14 residues. Germline V gene sequence: CDR1 MNHEY, CDR2 SMNVEV (reference sequence). The CDR3 sequence is CATSREYSNQPQHF. As DNA, the CDR3 is TGTGCCACCAGCAGGGAATATAGCAATCAGCCCCAGCATTTT.

In this sample, this clone turned up once. The rearrangement joins TRBV11-2 to TRBJ1-1; TRBD1 aligns across 8 bases. The J segment lost 0 bases and the V segment lost 0 bases, leaving 6 bases of the junction unmatched. Germline CDR1 is SGHAT and CDR2 is FQNNGV. The CDR3 totals 17 residues. This CDR3 is CASSLEGYRGVNTEAFF. As DNA, the CDR3 is TGTGCCAGCAGCTTAGAGGGCTACAGGGGGGTGAACACTGAAGCTTTCTTT. Using reference TRBV11-2 and TRBJ1-1 for the parts outside the CDR3, the full variable domain is EAGVAQSPRYKIIEKRQSVAFWCNPISGHATLYWYQQILGQGPKLLIQFQNNGVVDDSQLPKDRFSAERLKGVDSTLKIQPAKLEDSAVYLCASSLEGYRGVNTEAFFGQGTRLTVV.

The chain uses TRBV4-1 and TRBJ1-3; D gene uncertain. Germline-derived CDR1 and CDR2 are MGHRA and YSYEKL. Trimming took 3 bases from V and 4 from J, leaving 10 bases between them. The CDR3 covers 14 residues. The CDR3 nucleotides read TGCGCCAGCAGCCATAACAACGGGGGAAACACCATATATTTT. Its protein is CASSHNNGGNTIYF.

V gene TRBV18 combines with J gene TRBJ1-6, with a tentative D call TRBD1 (6 bases). CDR1 is KGHSH and CDR2 is LQKENI in the germline V gene. Trimming removed 0 bases from V and 4 bases from J, with 19 bases in between. There are 19 residues in the CDR3. CDR3 DNA sequence: TGTGCCAGCTCACCACCGCGGGGGGACACCGAGATTTATAATTCACCCCTCCACTTT. Its translation is CASSPPRGDTEIYNSPLHF.

The chain carries TRBV6-5 and TRBJ1-2; D is undetermined. The V gene's germline CDR1 is MNHEY and CDR2 SVGAGI. The CDR3 is made up of 14 amino acids. Trimming stripped 5 bases from V and 5 bases from J, with 15 bases between. This CDR3 is CASSPPLEEYGYTF. DNA for the CDR3: TGTGCCAGCAGTCCCCCCCTGGAGGAGTATGGCTACACCTTC.

The chain is built from TRBV27 and TRBJ2-1; TRBD2 matches at 9 bases. CDR1 and CDR2 (germline): MNHEY, SMNVEV (reference sequence). V shed 6 bases and J 7 bases; nucleotides not matched to a gene: 13. The CDR3 runs 16 residues. Here the CDR3 DNA reads TGTGCCAGCAGCCCCCCCCGCGGGGGGGCGGGTAATGAGCAGTTCTTC. Amino acid sequence: CASSPPRGGAGNEQFF.

The gene calls are TRBV6-2 or TRBV6-3 and TRBJ1-5, with a possible D match to TRBD1 (5 bases). The CDR3 has 20 amino acids. Trimming cost V 0 bases and J 2 bases, with 23 bases left between them. Per germline, CDR1 MNHEY and CDR2 SVGEGT. The CDR3, as DNA: TGTGCCAGCAGTTACTCCCTTGCAGGGAAGGGTCTTATGGGCAATCAGCCCCAGCATTTT. This encodes CASSYSLAGKGLMGNQPQHF.

This sequence joins TRBV2 and TRBJ1-5; TRBD1 aligns across 12 bases. Trimming cost V 8 bases and J 1 base; bases outside gene matches: 9. Germline V lookup: CDR1 SNHLY, CDR2 FYNNEI. This CDR3 has 17 amino acids. The CDR3 region is CASRDRGRGVSNQPQHF. In DNA, the CDR3 is TGTGCCAGCCGGGACAGGGGGCGCGGGGTAAGCAATCAGCCCCAGCATTTT.

This sequence joins TRBV6-5 and TRBJ1-5; D call uncertain. CDR1 MNHEY and CDR2 SVGAGI come from the germline V gene. This CDR3 spans 15 amino acids. Trimming took 4 bases from V and 3 from J, leaving 13 bases between them. The DNA for the CDR3 is TGTGCCAGCAGTTCAACCCAGGTCCCCAATCAGCCCCAGCATTTT. It specifies CASSSTQVPNQPQHF.

The V gene is TRBV2, the J gene TRBJ2-6, with a tentative D call TRBD1 (5 bases). This CDR3 region has 16 residues. The V end lost 6 bases, the J end lost 0 bases, and 12 bases lay between the germline ends. The germline CDR1 and CDR2 sequences are SNHLY and FYNNEI. CDR3 sequence (DNA): TGTGCCAGCAGCGACAGCCGACTCTCTGGGGCCAACGTCCTGACTTTC. Protein: CASSDSRLSGANVLTF.

The V call is TRBV18, the J call TRBJ2-7; D may be TRBD1 (5 bases). Deletions cut 4 bases from V and 1 base from J, with 11 bases between. Germline values: CDR1 KGHSH, CDR2 LQKENI. This CDR3 has 14 amino acids. CDR3 sequence (DNA): TGTGCCAGCTCACTTTCAGGGCCTTCCTACGAGCAGTACGTC. Encoded protein: CASSLSGPSYEQYV.

The genes are TRBV4-3 and TRBJ1-3; 8 nucleotides match TRBD1. The CDR3 runs 17 residues. Per the germline V gene, CDR1 is LGHNA and CDR2 is YSLEER. Germline trimming cut 0 bases from V and 2 bases from J; bases unmatched to any gene: 6. CDR3: CASSQEPPGQAGNTIYF. CDR3 nucleotide sequence: TGCGCCAGCAGCCAAGAGCCCCCGGGACAGGCTGGAAACACCATATATTTT.

The rearrangement links TRBV3-1 (or the pseudogene TRBV3-2) to TRBJ1-5, with TRBD1 matching over 7 bases. Germline V gene sequence: CDR1 LGHDT, CDR2 YNNKEL (reference sequence). J lost 3 bases, V lost 4 bases, and 9 bases had no gene match. This CDR3 comprises 16 residues. The CDR3 sequence: CASSPGGPFFNQPQHF. As DNA, the CDR3 is TGTGCCAGCAGCCCAGGGGGGCCCTTTTTCAATCAGCCCCAGCATTTT.

Written as DNA, the CDR3 is TGCAGTGCTAGTCCCAGGACAGTCGGGAACACTGAAGCTTTCTTT. It encodes CSASPRTVGNTEAFF. The chain employs TRBV20-1 and TRBJ1-1, with a weak D call TRBD1 (6 bases). Germline loops: CDR1 DFQATT, CDR2 SNEGSKA (reference sequence). There are 15 residues in the CDR3. V was trimmed by 3 bases and J by 1 base, leaving 15 bases between them.

The rearrangement uses TRBV4-3 and TRBJ2-1; TRBD1 might be the D (6 bases). The CDR3 consists of 14 residues. Trimming stripped 6 bases from V and 5 bases from J, with 14 bases between. In germline, CDR1 is LGHNA, CDR2 YSLEER. The chain's CDR3 is CASSLSDRNNEQFF. As DNA, the CDR3 is TGCGCCAGCAGTCTCTCGGACAGAAACAATGAGCAGTTCTTC.

V and J are TRBV6-2 or TRBV6-3 and TRBJ2-2; 12 nucleotides line up with TRBD2. Germline loops: CDR1 MNHEY, CDR2 SVGEGT. V lost 2 bases and J lost 1; bases outside the gene matches: 8. CDR3 size: 19 residues. This CDR3 reads CASSYDLLAGGLNTGELFF. In nucleotides, the CDR3 is TGTGCCAGCAGTTACGACTTACTAGCGGGGGGATTGAACACCGGGGAGCTGTTTTTT.